Reported below is one T cell receptor (beta chain). The antigen is not known. In the PCR, 60 Vbeta and 13 Jbeta primers were used. Here immunoSEQ multiplex PCR was the method, and the copy in TCRdb shows in-frame clones only, minus some. Found here are some 130,000 clones, 80% of them singletons; the top ten hold 3% to 4%. J lost 4 bases, V lost 2 bases, and 7 bases had no gene match. The V gene's germline CDR1 is MNHNY and CDR2 SVGAGI (reference sequence). This CDR3 spans 16 amino acids. The record originates from a study of cytomegalovirus exposure and HLA in healthy donors. General study results and limits: A later analysis linked fewer than 20,000 TCR beta sequences to HLA alleles at 0.05 false discovery rate.

The TCR was taken from a male donor in good health and CMV-seronegative. The sample taken for sequencing was PBMCs. The rearrangement links TRBV6-6 to TRBJ2-3; 9 nucleotides match TRBD1. In DNA, the CDR3 is TGTGCCAGCAGTTACGGCGGGACAGGGAAATCAGATACGCAGTATTTT. Amino acids: CASSYGGTGKSDTQYF.